This TCR beta chain derives from a study of PD-1 blockade in mismatch repair-deficient tumors. Study-level findings and limits: After pembrolizumab, tumor-resident clones rose rapidly, then generally contracted before radiologic responses.

Time point: roughly ten-day in vitro stimulation with candidate neoantigen peptide 5. Comments on this clone: Its antigen is not identified.

Clones were read by immunoSEQ multiplex PCR, and TCRdb kept only the in-frame ones, dropping some. Of approximately 15,000 clones listed, approximately 80% are singletons. Trimming took 3 bases from V and 3 from J, leaving 18 bases between them. The CDR3 sequence is 17 residues long. The germline CDR1 and CDR2 sequences are MDHEN and SYDVKM. The clonotype was recovered from an adult with mismatch repair-deficient cancer. This chain links TRBV28 with TRBJ1-5; D may be TRBD1 (5 bases). The starting material was cells cultured in vitro, obtained from a patient treated with pembrolizumab. CDR3 coding DNA: TGTGCCAGCAGTTTGGTTGGGGCAAGAATCGACAATCAGCCCCAGCATTTT. The encoded protein is CASSLVGARIDNQPQHF. The full variable domain, its missing parts supplied by reference TRBV28 and TRBJ1-5, is DVKVTQSSRYLVKRTGEKVFLECVQDMDHENMFWYRQDPGLGLRLIYFSYDVKMKEKGDIPEGYSVSREKKERFSLILESASTNQTSMYLCASSLVGARIDNQPQHFGDGTRLSIL.